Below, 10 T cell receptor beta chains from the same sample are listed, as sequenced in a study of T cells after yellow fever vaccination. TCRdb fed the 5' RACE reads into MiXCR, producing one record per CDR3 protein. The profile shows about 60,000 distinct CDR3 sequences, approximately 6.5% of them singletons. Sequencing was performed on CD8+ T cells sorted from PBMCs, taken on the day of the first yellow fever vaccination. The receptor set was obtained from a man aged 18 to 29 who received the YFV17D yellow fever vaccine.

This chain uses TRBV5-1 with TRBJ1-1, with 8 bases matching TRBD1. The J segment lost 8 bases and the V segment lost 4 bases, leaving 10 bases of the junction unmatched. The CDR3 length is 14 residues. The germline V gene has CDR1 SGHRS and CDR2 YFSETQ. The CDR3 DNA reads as TGCGCCAGCAGCACAACAGGGGGTTACTCGGAAGCTTTCTTT. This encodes CASSTTGGYSEAFF.

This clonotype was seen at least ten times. The chain's CDR3 is CASSLDWNTQYF. CDR3 bases: TGTGCCAGCAGCCTGGACTGGAATACGCAGTATTTT. V gene TRBV28 combines with J gene TRBJ2-3, with TRBD2 as a possible D gene (5 bases). This CDR3 comprises 12 residues. The germline V gene encodes CDR1 MDHEN and CDR2 SYDVKM. The V end was cut by 6 bases, the J end by 7 bases, with 11 bases between.

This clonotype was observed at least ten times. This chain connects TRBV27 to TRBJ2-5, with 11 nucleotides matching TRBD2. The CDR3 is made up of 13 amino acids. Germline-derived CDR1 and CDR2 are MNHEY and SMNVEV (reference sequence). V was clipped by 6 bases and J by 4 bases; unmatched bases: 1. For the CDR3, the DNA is TGTGCCAGCAGAGGACTAGCGGGAGAGACCCAGTACTTC. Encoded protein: CASRGLAGETQYF.

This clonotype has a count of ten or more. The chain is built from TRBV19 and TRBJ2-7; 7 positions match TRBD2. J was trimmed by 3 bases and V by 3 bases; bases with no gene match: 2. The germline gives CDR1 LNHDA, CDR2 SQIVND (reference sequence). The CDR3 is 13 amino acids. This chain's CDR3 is CASSIWEGYEQYF. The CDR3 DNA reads TGTGCCAGTAGTATCTGGGAGGGCTACGAGCAGTACTTC.

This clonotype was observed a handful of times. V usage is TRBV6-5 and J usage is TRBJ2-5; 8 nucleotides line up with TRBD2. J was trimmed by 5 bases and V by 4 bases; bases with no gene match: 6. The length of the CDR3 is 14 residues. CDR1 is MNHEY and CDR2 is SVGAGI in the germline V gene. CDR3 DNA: TGTGCCAGCAGTTCCCCCCGGGAGGGCGAGACCCAGTACTTC. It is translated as CASSSPREGETQYF.

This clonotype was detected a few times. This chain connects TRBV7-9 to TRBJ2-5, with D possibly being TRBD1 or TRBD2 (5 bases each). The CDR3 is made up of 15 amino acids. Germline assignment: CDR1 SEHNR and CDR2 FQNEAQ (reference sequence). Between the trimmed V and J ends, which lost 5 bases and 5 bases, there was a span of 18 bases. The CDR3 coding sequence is TGTGCCAGCAGCGAACCGGGGCGCCCGCAGGAGACCCAGTACTTC. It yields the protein CASSEPGRPQETQYF.

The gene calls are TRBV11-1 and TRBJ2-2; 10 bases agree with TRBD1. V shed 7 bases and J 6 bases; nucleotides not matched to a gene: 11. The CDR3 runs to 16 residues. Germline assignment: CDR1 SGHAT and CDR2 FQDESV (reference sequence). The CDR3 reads CASTWAGTGASGELFF. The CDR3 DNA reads TGTGCCAGCACCTGGGCCGGGACAGGGGCGTCCGGGGAGCTGTTTTTT.

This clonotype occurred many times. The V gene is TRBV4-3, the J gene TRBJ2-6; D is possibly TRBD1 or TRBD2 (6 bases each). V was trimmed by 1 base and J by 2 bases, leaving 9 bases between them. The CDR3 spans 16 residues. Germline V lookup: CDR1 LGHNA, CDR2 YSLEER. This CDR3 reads CASSQAEGAGANVLTF. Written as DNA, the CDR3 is TGCGCCAGCAGCCAAGCGGAGGGGGCTGGGGCCAACGTCCTGACTTTC.

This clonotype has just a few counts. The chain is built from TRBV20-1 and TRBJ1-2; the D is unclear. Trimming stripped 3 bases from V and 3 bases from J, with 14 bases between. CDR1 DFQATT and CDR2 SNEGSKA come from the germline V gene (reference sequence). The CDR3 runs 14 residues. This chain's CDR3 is CSASERTDHYGYTF. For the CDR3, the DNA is TGCAGTGCTAGTGAACGGACGGACCACTATGGCTACACCTTC.

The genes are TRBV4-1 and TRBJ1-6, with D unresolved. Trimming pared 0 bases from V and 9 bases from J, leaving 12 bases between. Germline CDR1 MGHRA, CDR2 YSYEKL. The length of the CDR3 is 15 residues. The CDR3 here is CASSQEPTMVSPLHF. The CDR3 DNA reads TGCGCCAGCAGCCAAGAACCCACAATGGTTTCACCCCTCCACTTT.